The clone carrying this T cell receptor (beta chain) occurred once. The antigen is undetermined. The data belong to a study of cytomegalovirus exposure and HLA in healthy donors. Overall study context: The approximately 700 first-cohort repertoires shared a platform with the roughly 120 validation repertoires, as reported in a later analysis.

Only in-frame clones appear in the TCRdb table, and some are missing; sequencing was by immunoSEQ multiplex PCR. The table records about 54,000 clones, approximately 90% of them present only once. V dropped 2 bases and J dropped 4 bases, with 12 bases sitting between them. This CDR3 has 14 amino acids. Germline CDR1 is MNHNY and CDR2 is SVGAGI (reference sequence). Findings of the study overall: The classifier, whose performance was assessed in both the original and validation cohorts, reportedly diagnosed cytomegalovirus status with high specificity and sensitivity.

The V call is TRBV6-6, the J call TRBJ2-7, with D possibly matching TRBD1 (6 bases). This TCR derives from a woman in her late teens or twenties in good health and CMV-seropositive. Sequencing was performed on PBMCs. The DNA for the CDR3 is TGTGCCAGCAGTTACGACAGGACGAATTACGAGCAGTACTTC. Translating it yields CASSYDRTNYEQYF.